Listed below are T cell receptor beta chains from one sample, sequenced in a study of CD8 T cells in Susac syndrome. TCRdb fed the immunoSEQ multiplex PCR reads into MiXCR, producing one record per CDR3 protein. The profile shows fewer than 250,000 distinct CDR3 sequences, around 90% of them singletons. The sequencing input was CD8+ T cells from PBMCs. Source of these receptors: a human donor with multiple sclerosis. Each CDR3 is given with its conserved first and last residue. Each record gives: D gene, V gene, J gene, clone size, CDR3 protein, CDR3 DNA. A D gene is named only where the DNA matches it firmly. A clone size is listed for some rows: how often the clone was seen (once, few, many), or a class if it is expanded.

D: TRBD2; V: TRBV30; J: TRBJ2-1; size: -; CDR3: CASWTSGSPPNEQFF; DNA: TGTGCCTCTTGGACTAGCGGGAGCCCCCCCAATGAGCAGTTCTTC
D: -; V: TRBV12-3/TRBV12-4; J: TRBJ2-5; size: -; CDR3: CASTRMRGETQYF; DNA: TGTGCCAGCACCCGGATGAGGGGAGAGACCCAGTACTTC
D: TRBD2; V: TRBV27; J: TRBJ2-1; size: -; CDR3: CASSLWLAGENEQFF; DNA: TGTGCCAGCAGTTTGTGGCTAGCGGGAGAGAATGAGCAGTTCTTC
D: -; V: TRBV15; J: TRBJ2-5; size: -; CDR3: CATYGGPSTKETQYF; DNA: TGTGCCACCTACGGGGGCCCCTCAACAAAAGAGACCCAGTACTTC
D: TRBD2; V: TRBV6-2/TRBV6-3; J: TRBJ2-2; size: -; CDR3: CASRIGLAGGRTGELFF; DNA: TGTGCCAGCAGAATCGGACTAGCGGGAGGTCGGACCGGGGAGCTGTTTTTT
D: -; V: TRBV30; J: TRBJ1-1; size: -; CDR3: CAAGEMIQAEAFF; DNA: TGTGCCGCAGGGGAGATGATCCAGGCTGAAGCTTTCTTT
D: TRBD2; V: TRBV6-6; J: TRBJ2-3; size: -; CDR3: CASCWTSGSTDTQYF; DNA: TGTGCCAGCTGCTGGACTAGCGGGAGCACAGATACGCAGTATTTT
D: -; V: TRBV27; J: TRBJ2-7; size: -; CDR3: CASSLQGPRYEQYF; DNA: TGTGCCAGCAGTTTACAGGGGCCGCGCTACGAGCAGTACTTC
D: TRBD1; V: TRBV29-1; J: TRBJ1-2; size: -; CDR3: CSVEDLAVGGKYYGYTF; DNA: TGCAGCGTTGAAGACCTGGCGGTAGGGGGCAAATACTATGGCTACACCTTC
D: -; V: TRBV6-5; J: TRBJ1-2; size: -; CDR3: CASSGDYSRGYTF; DNA: TGTGCCAGCAGTGGGGATTACAGCCGGGGCTACACCTTC
D: -; V: TRBV14; J: TRBJ2-3; size: -; CDR3: CASSFVHTDTQYF; DNA: TGTGCCAGCAGCTTTGTTCACACAGATACGCAGTATTTT
D: -; V: TRBV6-2/TRBV6-3; J: TRBJ2-1; size: -; CDR3: CASSYSIPYLSNEQFF; DNA: TGTGCCAGCAGTTACTCGATTCCCTATTTATCAAATGAGCAGTTCTTC
D: -; V: TRBV13; J: TRBJ2-1; size: -; CDR3: CASTIRGVTGNEQFF; DNA: TGTGCCAGCACCATCCGCGGGGTCACGGGCAATGAGCAGTTCTTC
D: -; V: TRBV30; J: TRBJ2-3; size: -; CDR3: CAWSLAGPTDTQYF; DNA: TGTGCCTGGAGCTTGGCGGGTCCCACAGATACGCAGTATTTT
D: TRBD1; V: TRBV18; J: TRBJ1-1; size: -; CDR3: CASSPPPTGLINTEAFF; DNA: TGTGCCAGCTCACCACCGCCGACAGGGCTGATTAACACTGAAGCTTTCTTT
D: TRBD1; V: TRBV12-3/TRBV12-4; J: TRBJ1-3; size: -; CDR3: CASSFFGPTGGNTIYF; DNA: TGTGCCAGCAGTTTTTTTGGTCCGACAGGGGGAAACACCATATATTTT
D: -; V: TRBV27; J: TRBJ2-7; size: -; CDR3: CASSPGHSAYEQYF; DNA: TGTGCCAGCAGTCCGGGCCACTCCGCCTACGAGCAGTACTTC
D: -; V: TRBV7-2; J: TRBJ2-7; size: once; CDR3: CASSLSGVLDEQYF; DNA: TGTGCCAGCAGCTTATCAGGGGTCCTGGACGAGCAGTACTTC
D: TRBD2; V: TRBV4-3; J: TRBJ2-2; size: -; CDR3: CASSQGVAGVGAGELFF; DNA: TGCGCCAGCAGCCAAGGCGTAGCGGGAGTCGGGGCCGGGGAGCTGTTTTTT
D: TRBD2; V: TRBV4-3; J: TRBJ2-1; size: -; CDR3: CASSQDGLAGPSQEQFF; DNA: TGCGCCAGCAGCCAAGATGGCCTAGCGGGACCCTCTCAGGAGCAGTTCTTC
D: -; V: TRBV9; J: TRBJ1-1; size: -; CDR3: CASSVGRGGLNTEAFF; DNA: TGTGCCAGCAGCGTAGGAAGAGGGGGGCTGAACACTGAAGCTTTCTTT
D: TRBD2; V: TRBV6-6; J: TRBJ2-2; size: -; CDR3: CASSLAGGPNTGELFF; DNA: TGTGCCAGCAGTCTTGCGGGGGGACCGAACACCGGGGAGCTGTTTTTT
D: -; V: TRBV5-1; J: TRBJ2-5; size: -; CDR3: CASSRTGTHQETQYF; DNA: TGCGCCAGCAGCCGTACCGGGACTCATCAAGAGACCCAGTACTTC
D: -; V: TRBV7-9; J: TRBJ1-2; size: -; CDR3: CASSLAGGVYGYTF; DNA: TGTGCCAGCAGCTTAGCTGGGGGGGTCTATGGCTACACCTTC
D: -; V: TRBV13; J: TRBJ1-2; size: few; CDR3: CASSSARFGRMGYTF; DNA: TGTGCCAGCAGCTCCGCCCGATTTGGCAGGATGGGCTACACCTTC
D: -; V: TRBV12-3/TRBV12-4; J: TRBJ1-2; size: -; CDR3: CASSLEGMSGYTF; DNA: TGTGCCAGCAGTTTAGAAGGCATGAGCGGCTACACCTTC
D: TRBD2; V: TRBV9; J: TRBJ2-7; size: once; CDR3: CASSVGRLAGDEQYF; DNA: TGTGCCAGCAGCGTAGGAAGACTAGCGGGGGACGAGCAGTACTTC
D: -; V: TRBV25-1; J: TRBJ1-1; size: few; CDR3: CASSPGVMNTEAFF; DNA: TGTGCCAGCTCCCCGGGAGTCATGAACACTGAAGCTTTCTTT
D: -; V: TRBV10-2; J: TRBJ1-1; size: -; CDR3: CASRAMGTEAFF; DNA: TGCGCCAGCAGAGCCATGGGCACTGAAGCTTTCTTT
D: -; V: TRBV18; J: TRBJ1-5; size: -; CDR3: CASSPEQDYQPQHF; DNA: TGTGCCAGCTCACCAGAGCAGGATTATCAGCCCCAGCATTTT
D: -; V: TRBV15; J: TRBJ2-5; size: once; CDR3: CATRGSGNPQETQYF; DNA: TGTGCCACCAGGGGTAGCGGAAACCCCCAAGAGACCCAGTACTTC
D: -; V: TRBV11-3; J: TRBJ2-3; size: -; CDR3: CASSIGTTDTQYF; DNA: TGTGCCAGCAGCATCGGGACCACAGATACGCAGTATTTT
D: TRBD1; V: TRBV5-1; J: TRBJ1-5; size: few; CDR3: CASRPGTGGRNQPQHF; DNA: TGCGCCAGCAGACCCGGGACAGGGGGCCGGAATCAGCCCCAGCATTTT
D: TRBD2; V: TRBV19; J: TRBJ2-1; size: -; CDR3: CATTAGGGGLVSYNEQFF; DNA: TGTGCCACCACGGCCGGGGGAGGGGGACTAGTCTCCTACAATGAGCAGTTCTTC
D: -; V: TRBV7-8; J: TRBJ2-3; size: -; CDR3: CASSPRAGTDTQYF; DNA: TGTGCCAGCAGCCCCCGGGCAGGAACAGATACGCAGTATTTT
D: -; V: TRBV6-2/TRBV6-3; J: TRBJ2-7; size: -; CDR3: CASSYGGTATYEQYF; DNA: TGTGCCAGCAGTTACGGGGGGACGGCTACCTACGAGCAGTACTTC
D: TRBD2; V: TRBV9; J: TRBJ2-1; size: -; CDR3: CASSPSGSIYNEQFF; DNA: TGTGCCAGCAGCCCTAGCGGGAGTATTTACAATGAGCAGTTCTTC
D: TRBD2; V: TRBV4-2; J: TRBJ2-2; size: once; CDR3: CASSQENSGGMDSGELFF; DNA: TGTGCCAGCAGCCAAGAGAATAGCGGGGGGATGGACTCCGGGGAGCTGTTTTTT
D: TRBD1; V: TRBV3-1; J: TRBJ1-1; size: once; CDR3: CASSQEEWTGNTEAFF; DNA: TGTGCCAGCAGCCAAGAAGAGTGGACAGGGAACACTGAAGCTTTCTTT